This T cell receptor (beta chain) was identified in a study of cytomegalovirus exposure and HLA in healthy donors. Germline V gene sequence: CDR1 LNHDA, CDR2 SQIVND (reference sequence). The length of the CDR3 is 15 residues. V shed 4 bases and J shed 7 bases, with 19 bases lying between them. The PCR employed 60 Vbeta primers together with 13 Jbeta primers. Methods used by the authors: Per a later analysis, the number of unique TCR beta chains was around 80 million, of which 9 million to 14 million were shared. The protocol was immunoSEQ multiplex PCR, while the TCRdb copy is restricted to in-frame clones and leaves out a portion. The V and J calls and the clone size are those of that table, but D and trimming were determined from the DNA. The sample yields more than 100,000 clones, 78% seen once.

The origin of this receptor is a woman aged 25-40 years in good health and CMV-seropositive. Sequenced material: PBMCs. The V call is TRBV19, the J call TRBJ1-2; D is ambiguous. CDR3 region: CASSTEVTSVLGYTF. The CDR3 DNA follows: TGTGCCAGTAGTACTGAGGTGACTAGCGTTCTTGGCTACACCTTC.